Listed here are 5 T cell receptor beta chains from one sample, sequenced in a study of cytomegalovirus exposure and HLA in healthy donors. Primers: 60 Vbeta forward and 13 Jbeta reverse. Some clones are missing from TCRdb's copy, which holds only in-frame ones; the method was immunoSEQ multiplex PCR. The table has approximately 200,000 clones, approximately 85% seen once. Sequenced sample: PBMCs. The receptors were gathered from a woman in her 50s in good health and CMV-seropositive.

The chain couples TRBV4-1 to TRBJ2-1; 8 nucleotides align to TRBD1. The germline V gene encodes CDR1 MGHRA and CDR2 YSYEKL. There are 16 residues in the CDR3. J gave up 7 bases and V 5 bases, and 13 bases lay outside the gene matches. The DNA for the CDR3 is TGCGCCAGCAGCGAAGGGCGGGACAGGTGGACGAATGAGCAGTTCTTC. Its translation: CASSEGRDRWTNEQFF.

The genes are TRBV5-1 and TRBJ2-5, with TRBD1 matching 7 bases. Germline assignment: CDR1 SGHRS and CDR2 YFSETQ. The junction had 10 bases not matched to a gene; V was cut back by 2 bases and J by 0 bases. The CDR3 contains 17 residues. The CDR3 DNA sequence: TGCGCCAGCAGCTTTTCACTACTCACAGGGGACCAAGAGACCCAGTACTTC. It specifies CASSFSLLTGDQETQYF.

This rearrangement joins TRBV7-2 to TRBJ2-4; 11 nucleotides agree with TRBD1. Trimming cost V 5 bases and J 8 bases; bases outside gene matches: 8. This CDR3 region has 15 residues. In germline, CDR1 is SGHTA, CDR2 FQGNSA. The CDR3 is CASSPIGQGADIQYF. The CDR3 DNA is TGTGCCAGCAGCCCTATCGGACAGGGGGCGGACATTCAGTACTTC.

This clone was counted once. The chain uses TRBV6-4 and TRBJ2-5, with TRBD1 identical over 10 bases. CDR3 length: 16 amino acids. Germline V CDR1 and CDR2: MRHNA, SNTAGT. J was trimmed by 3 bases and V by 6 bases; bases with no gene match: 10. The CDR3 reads CASRKKDRGKKETQYF. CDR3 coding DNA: TGTGCCAGCAGAAAAAAGGACAGGGGGAAGAAAGAGACCCAGTACTTC.

CDR3 in DNA: TGCGCCAGCAGCCAAGCAGGGGGCGTAAATTCACCCCTCCACTTT. It specifies CASSQAGGVNSPLHF. The chain is built from TRBV4-1 and TRBJ1-6; 8 bases fit TRBD1. V lost 1 base, J lost 7 bases, and 3 bases stayed unmatched. This CDR3 spans 15 amino acids. Germline CDR1 is MGHRA and CDR2 is YSYEKL.